This T cell receptor beta chain was captured by sequencing in a study of blood T cell repertoires in COVID-19. The assay was immunoSEQ multiplex PCR, and TCRdb's table has in-frame clones only and misses some. In the table there are under 300,000 clones, roughly four fifths of which are singletons. The V segment lost 5 bases and the J segment 7 bases; nucleotides outside the gene matches: 6. Germline values: CDR1 SGHTA, CDR2 FQGNSA. There are 14 residues in the CDR3. This TCR derives from a man aged 50 or older with acute or convalescent COVID-19. The rearrangement uses TRBV7-2 and TRBJ2-5; TRBD2 aligns across 11 bases. The sequencing input was peripheral blood. The CDR3: CASSPTSGAGTQYF. The DNA of the CDR3 is TGTGCCAGCAGCCCGACTAGCGGGGCGGGGACCCAGTACTTC.